The entry below describes one T cell receptor (beta chain). Its antigen is undetermined. T cells were not sorted, and total RNA was isolated straight from whole blood. CDR1 is SGHTA, CDR2 FQGNSA, per germline. The CDR3 is made up of 15 amino acids. Researchers generated cDNA in eight separate reactions per sample. TCRdb re-analyzed the 5' RACE reads; it lists each CDR3 protein once, without DNA. This table lists about 420,000 distinct CDR3 sequences. The data originate from a study of monozygotic twins with inflammatory bowel disease. Overall study findings and caveats: A lone strong IBD-associated signal or clonotype found no support.

This clonotype originated in a human donor with ulcerative colitis or Crohn's disease, or a healthy co-twin of an affected twin (not recorded which). The source material was blood. The chain joins TRBV7-2 to TRBJ2-7; TCRdb's D call, TRBD2, is unchecked because there is no DNA. CDR3: CASSPGLAVIYEQYF. The whole variable domain, filled in from reference TRBV7-2 and TRBJ2-7, reads GAGVSQSPSNKVTEKGKDVELRCDPISGHTALYWYRQSLGQGLEFLIYFQGNSAPDKSGLPSDRFSAERTGGSVSTLTIQRTQQEDSAVYLCASSPGLAVIYEQYFGPGTRLTVT.